The 9 T cell receptor beta chains below were found in one sample sequenced in a study of T-cell reconstitution after alpha-beta-depleted transplantation in children. For TCRbeta, the library was prepared with unique molecular identifiers. Via MiXCR, TCRdb re-called the PCR reads, giving one row per CDR3 protein. Of approximately 250,000 distinct CDR3 sequences listed, approximately 9.9% are singletons. The source material was PBMCs from the stem cell graft donor, sampled from the stem cell graft. The receptors derive from a human donor who donated a stem cell graft to a child with SCID.

As for this clonotype: A much larger clone differs from this one at a single base, so this may be a read error. The chain employs TRBV5-1 and TRBJ2-5, with no clear D. This CDR3 comprises 14 residues. Germline CDR1 and CDR2: SGHRS and YFSETQ. Trimming stripped 3 bases from V and 7 bases from J, with 16 bases between. CDR3 in amino acids: CASSWTGLLGTQYF. CDR3 sequence (DNA): TGCGCCAGCAGCTGGACCGGCCTTCTGGGGACCCAGTACTTC.

This clonotype appeared many times. The J gene is TRBJ2-2, the V gene TRBV12-3 or TRBV12-4; 15 nucleotides agree with TRBD2. With V trimmed by 2 bases and J by 0 bases, 7 bases remained unmatched. The CDR3 extends over 20 amino acids. This chain's CDR3 is CASSLSHGTSGGTNTGELFF. The DNA for the CDR3 is TGTGCCAGCAGTTTATCCCACGGGACTAGCGGGGGGACGAACACCGGGGAGCTGTTTTTT.

In its sample, this clonotype was seen many times. The V and J genes are TRBV12-3 or TRBV12-4 and TRBJ1-1; no firm D call. The CDR3 length is 15 residues. V gave up 3 bases and J gave up 3 bases, with 14 bases separating them. The CDR3 here is CASSFWAEGDTEAFF. CDR3 nucleotide sequence: TGTGCCAGCAGTTTTTGGGCGGAAGGAGACACTGAAGCTTTCTTT.

This clonotype was observed many times. The gene calls are TRBV2 and TRBJ1-1; 9 bases are a match to TRBD1. CDR3 length equals 16 residues. J was trimmed by 1 base and V by 5 bases; bases with no gene match: 8. CDR1 SNHLY and CDR2 FYNNEI come from the germline V gene. CDR3 protein: CASSPSPGQGNTEAFF. Here the CDR3 DNA reads TGTGCCAGCAGTCCTTCCCCGGGACAGGGGAACACTGAAGCTTTCTTT. Full variable domain (rest looked up from reference TRBV2 and TRBJ1-1): EPEVTQTPSHQVTQMGQEVILRCVPISNHLYFYWYRQILGQKVEFLVSFYNNEISEKSEIFDDQFSVERPDGSNFTLKIRSTKLEDSAMYFCASSPSPGQGNTEAFFGQGTRLTVV.

This clonotype was seen more than once but under ten times. The V gene is TRBV6-2 or TRBV6-3, the J gene TRBJ2-2; TRBD1 is a possible D gene (6 bases). Trimming stripped 2 bases from V and 0 bases from J, with 13 bases between. CDR3 length equals 17 residues. Germline assignment: CDR1 MNHEY and CDR2 SVGEGT. The chain's CDR3 is CASSYREGQPNTGELFF. CDR3 bases: TGTGCCAGCAGTTACAGAGAAGGACAGCCGAACACCGGGGAGCTGTTTTTT.

Many counts were recorded for this clonotype. The rearrangement joins TRBV29-1 to TRBJ1-1; 10 bases fit TRBD1. Germline V gives CDR1 SQVTM, CDR2 ANQGSEA. This CDR3 region has 14 residues. Trimming at V came to 5 bases and at J to 10 bases, leaving 13 bases not matched to a gene. The CDR3 DNA sequence: TGCAGCGTTTGGGGGGGACAGGGGATAGCTCGAGCTTTCTTT. Translating it yields CSVWGGQGIARAFF.

This clonotype has ten or more counts. The V gene is TRBV7-2, the J gene TRBJ2-6; D gene uncertain. V was trimmed by 2 bases and J by 4 bases, leaving 15 bases between them. Germline loops: CDR1 SGHTA, CDR2 FQGNSA. The CDR3 runs 17 residues. The CDR3 protein is CASSLSFSRSGANVLTF. CDR3 coding DNA: TGTGCCAGCAGCTTAAGTTTCTCTAGGTCAGGGGCCAACGTCCTGACTTTC.

The chain combines TRBV6-2 or TRBV6-3 with TRBJ2-3; D not resolved. V dropped 7 bases and J dropped 2 bases, with 4 bases sitting between them. Germline loops: CDR1 MNHEY, CDR2 SVGEGT. This CDR3 comprises 11 residues. The CDR3 reads CASTTTDTQYF. CDR3 sequence (DNA): TGTGCCAGCACTACCACAGATACGCAGTATTTT.

This clonotype was seen repeatedly, ten times or more. This chain connects TRBV4-3 to TRBJ2-7; D is uncertain. The V end was cut by 3 bases, the J end by 0 bases, with 15 bases between. The CDR3 has 16 residues. From germline, CDR1 is LGHNA and CDR2 YSLEER. The CDR3 nucleotides read TGCGCCAGCAGCCAGATGGCGACGCTCGACTCCTACGAGCAGTACTTC. The encoded protein is CASSQMATLDSYEQYF.